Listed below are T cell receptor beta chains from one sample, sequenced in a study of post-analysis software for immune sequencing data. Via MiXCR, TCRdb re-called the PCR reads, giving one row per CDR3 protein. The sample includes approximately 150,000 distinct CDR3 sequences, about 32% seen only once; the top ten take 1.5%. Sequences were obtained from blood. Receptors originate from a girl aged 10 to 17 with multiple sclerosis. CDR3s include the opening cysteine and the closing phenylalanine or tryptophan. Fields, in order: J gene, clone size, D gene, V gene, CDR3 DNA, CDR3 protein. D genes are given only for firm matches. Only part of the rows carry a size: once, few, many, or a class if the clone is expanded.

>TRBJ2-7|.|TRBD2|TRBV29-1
TGCAGCGTTGCTACTAGCGGGCGCTACGAGCAGTACTTC
CSVATSGRYEQYF
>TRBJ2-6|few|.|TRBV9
TGTGCCAGCTGCCCCTCGGCCTCTGGGGCCAACGTCCTGACTTTC
CASCPSASGANVLTF
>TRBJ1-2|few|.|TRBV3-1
TGTGCCAGCAGCCAACTTCCACGGTACTATGGCTACACCTTC
CASSQLPRYYGYTF
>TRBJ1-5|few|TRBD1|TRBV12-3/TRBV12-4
TGTGCCACTGCGTTGCCGGGACAGGAGTTTTCCCAGCATTTT
CATALPGQEFSQHF
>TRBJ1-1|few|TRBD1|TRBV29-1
TGCAGCGTTGTCCAGGTAGGGGGCGCGGGCACTGAAGCTTTCTTT
CSVVQVGGAGTEAFF
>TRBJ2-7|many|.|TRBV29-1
TGCAGCGTGGAATGGACCCGTGATGGGTCCTACGAGCAGTACTTC
CSVEWTRDGSYEQYF
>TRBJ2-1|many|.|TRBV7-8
TGTGCCAGCAGCCCCCGGACGAACTACAATGAGCAGTTCTTC
CASSPRTNYNEQFF
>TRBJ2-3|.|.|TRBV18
TGTGCCAGCTCACCGGGCCCACCCACAGATACGCAGTATTTT
CASSPGPPTDTQYF
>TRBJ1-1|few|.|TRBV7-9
TGTGCCAGCAGCTTTGGTCCGCTGGGAGACACTGAAGCTTTCTTT
CASSFGPLGDTEAFF
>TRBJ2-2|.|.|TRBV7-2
TGTGCCAGCAGCGGCCGGGCGGCGAACACCGGGGAGCTGTTTTTT
CASSGRAANTGELFF
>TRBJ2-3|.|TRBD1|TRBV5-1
TGCGCCAGCAGCTTGGAAGGACAGGGCCCAGATACGCAGTATTTT
CASSLEGQGPDTQYF
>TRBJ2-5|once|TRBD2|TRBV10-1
TGCGCCAGCAGTCCGGCGGGGGGTTCTGGCGAGACCCAGTACTTC
CASSPAGGSGETQYF
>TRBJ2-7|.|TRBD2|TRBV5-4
TGTGCCAGCAGCTTTCCGCCGACCGACAGCGGGAGGAGGTCCTACGAGCAGTACTTC
CASSFPPTDSGRRSYEQYF
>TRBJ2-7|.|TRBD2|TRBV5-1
TGCGCCAGCAGAGCGGGGGCAGCGGTCTACGAGCAGTACTTC
CASRAGAAVYEQYF
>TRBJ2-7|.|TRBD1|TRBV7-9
TGTGCCAGCAGCTCGTGGGGACAGGAGTCCTACGAGCAGTACTTC
CASSSWGQESYEQYF
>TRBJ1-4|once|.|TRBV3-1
TGTACCAGCAGCCTCCCGGGAGAAACTGAAAAACTGTTTTTT
CTSSLPGETEKLFF
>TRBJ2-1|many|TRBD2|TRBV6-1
TGTGCCAGCAGGGAACTAGCGGGAGGGTGGAATGAGCAGTTCTTC
CASRELAGGWNEQFF
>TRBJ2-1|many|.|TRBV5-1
TGCGCCAGCAGCTTGATGAGCCCCTTGAACAATGAGCAGTTCTTC
CASSLMSPLNNEQFF
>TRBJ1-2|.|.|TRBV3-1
TGTGCCAGCAGCCAAGATCTAAATCCGGGCTACACCTTC
CASSQDLNPGYTF
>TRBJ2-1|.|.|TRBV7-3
TGTGCCAGCAGCTTAACTAGCGAGAACTACAATGAGCAGTTCTTC
CASSLTSENYNEQFF
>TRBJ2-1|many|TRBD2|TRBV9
TGTGCCAGCAGCGTAGGAGGCGGGAGCTCCTACAATGAGCAGTTCTTC
CASSVGGGSSYNEQFF
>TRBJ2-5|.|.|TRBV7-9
TGTGCCAGCAGCTCAATCTGGGGGCGCGGGATGATTGGGGAGACCCAGTACTTC
CASSSIWGRGMIGETQYF
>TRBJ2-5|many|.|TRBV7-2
TGTGCCAGCAGCTTAAGAGCCGGGGAGACCCAGTACTTC
CASSLRAGETQYF
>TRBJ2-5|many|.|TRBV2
TGTGCCAGCAGCCGGAATTTCGAAGAGACCCAGTACTTC
CASSRNFEETQYF
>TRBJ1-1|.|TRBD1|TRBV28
TGTGCCAGCGTCCGGACAGGCTTGAACACTGAAGCTTTCTTT
CASVRTGLNTEAFF
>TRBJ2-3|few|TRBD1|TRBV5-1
TGCGCCAGCACCCAGGGGGATCCCAGCACAGATACGCAGTATTTT
CASTQGDPSTDTQYF
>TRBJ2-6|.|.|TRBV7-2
TGTGCCAGCAGCCCCCTTGCTGGGGCCAACGTCCTGACTTTC
CASSPLAGANVLTF